Below, 19 T cell receptor beta chains from the same sample are listed, as sequenced in a study of blood T cell repertoires in COVID-19. Produced via immunoSEQ multiplex PCR; TCRdb's table is partial and in-frame only. The sample consists of around 450,000 clones, 70% to 90% of them appearing once. What was sequenced was PBMCs or T cells enriched from blood (not recorded which). Receptors were obtained from a woman aged 18-30 years with acute COVID-19.

The chain is built from TRBV28 and TRBJ1-5, with 8 nucleotides matching TRBD1. V trimming: 6 bases; J trimming: 6 bases; junction bases outside the gene matches: 10. Germline CDR1 and CDR2: MDHEN and SYDVKM. The CDR3 consists of 15 residues. This CDR3 is CASSRGQVRGQPQHF. CDR3 coding DNA: TGTGCCAGCAGCCGGGGACAGGTCCGGGGTCAGCCCCAGCATTTT.

V usage is TRBV19 and J usage is TRBJ2-7, with TRBD2 matching over 7 bases. The V gene's germline CDR1 is LNHDA and CDR2 SQIVND (reference sequence). V trimming: 5 bases; J trimming: 3 bases; junction bases outside the gene matches: 10. The CDR3 runs to 15 residues. CDR3 sequence reads: CASSGGGVGFYEQYF. The CDR3 DNA reads as TGTGCCAGTAGTGGGGGGGGAGTGGGCTTCTACGAGCAGTACTTC. Full variable domain (missing parts from reference TRBV19 and TRBJ2-7): DGGITQSPKYLFRKEGQNVTLSCEQNLNHDAMYWYRQDPGQGLRLIYYSQIVNDFQKGDIAEGYSVSREKKESFPLTVTSAQKNPTAFYLCASSGGGVGFYEQYFGPGTRLTVT.

The chain combines TRBV28 with TRBJ2-7; no clear D gene. The CDR3 runs to 16 residues. V lost 1 base and J 0 bases, leaving 13 bases between the germline ends. Germline loops: CDR1 MDHEN, CDR2 SYDVKM. The chain's CDR3 is CASSLYRGDLSYEQYF. Written as DNA, the CDR3 is TGTGCCAGCAGTTTATATCGCGGCGACCTCTCCTACGAGCAGTACTTC.

The chain employs TRBV4-1 and TRBJ2-1, with 10 bases aligning to TRBD2. CDR1 is MGHRA and CDR2 is YSYEKL in the germline V gene. V was pared by 4 bases and J by 0 bases, with 6 bases of the junction left unmatched. The length of the CDR3 is 17 residues. The CDR3 coding sequence is TGCGCCAGCAGCCCGGGACTAGCGCGGAGCTCCTACAATGAGCAGTTCTTC. Amino acid sequence: CASSPGLARSSYNEQFF.

J is TRBJ2-7 and V is TRBV29-1; TRBD1 is a possible D gene (6 bases). The germline CDR1 and CDR2 sequences are SQVTM and ANQGSEA. The CDR3 consists of 14 residues. V gave up 0 bases and J gave up 3 bases, with 12 bases separating them. Written as DNA, the CDR3 is TGCAGCGTTGAAGATTTTGGACAGCTCTACGAGCAGTACTTC. It translates to CSVEDFGQLYEQYF.

The V call is TRBV7-2, the J call TRBJ1-5; D is perhaps TRBD1 (6 bases). The length of the CDR3 is 16 residues. Germline assignment: CDR1 SGHTA and CDR2 FQGNSA. V was trimmed by 4 bases and J by 7 bases, leaving 20 bases between them. As DNA, the CDR3 is TGTGCCAGCAGCTCGGACTCACAGGGTGTGTGGCAGCCCCAGCATTTT. Residues: CASSSDSQGVWQPQHF.

This clone has a handful of counts. The gene calls are TRBV29-1 and TRBJ1-5, with D unresolved. This CDR3 comprises 13 residues. From germline, CDR1 is SQVTM and CDR2 ANQGSEA. Trimming removed 5 bases at V and 1 base at J, with 9 bases between. The CDR3 bases are TGCAGCGTTAAAATCAGAAGCAATCAGCCCCAGCATTTT. Translated, it gives CSVKIRSNQPQHF. Looking up the rest from reference TRBV29-1 and TRBJ1-5 gives the full variable domain: SAVISQKPSRDICQRGTSLTIQCQVDSQVTMMFWYRQQPGQSLTLIATANQGSEATYESGFVIDKFPISRPNLTFSTLTVSNMSPEDSSIYLCSVKIRSNQPQHFGDGTRLSIL.

The chain couples TRBV5-4 to TRBJ2-1; D might be TRBD2 (5 bases). CDR1 is SGHNT, CDR2 YYREEE, per germline (reference sequence). The ends were cut back, 2 bases at V and 7 bases at J, with 16 bases in the middle. CDR3 length: 15 amino acids. CDR3 sequence: CASSFFSGDSNEQFF. The CDR3 nucleotides are TGTGCCAGCAGCTTCTTCAGCGGAGATTCTAATGAGCAGTTCTTC.

This rearrangement joins TRBV9 to TRBJ2-1; D possibly corresponds to TRBD1 (6 bases). Germline-derived CDR1 and CDR2 are SGDLS and YYNGEE. Between the trimmed V and J ends, which lost 0 bases and 4 bases, there was a span of 14 bases. CDR3 length: 16 residues. CDR3: CASSVGSRGMYNEQFF. The CDR3 DNA is TGTGCCAGCAGCGTAGGATCAAGGGGGATGTACAATGAGCAGTTCTTC.

The rearrangement uses TRBV3-1 (or the pseudogene TRBV3-2) and TRBJ2-5; possibly TRBD2 for D (6 bases). V lost 0 bases and J lost 2, with 13 bases in between. This CDR3 has 16 amino acids. The germline gives CDR1 LGHDT, CDR2 YNNKEL (reference sequence). The DNA of the CDR3 is TGTGCCAGCAGCCAAGACACACTAGCACCTCAAGAGACCCAGTACTTC. Translation: CASSQDTLAPQETQYF.

This clone was counted a single time. This chain connects TRBV11-3 to TRBJ2-1, with TRBD1 matching 7 bases. The CDR3 has 15 amino acids. The ends lost 3 bases at V and 5 bases at J; junction bases unmatched: 7. CDR1 is SGHNT and CDR2 is YENEEA in the germline V gene. CDR3 in amino acids: CASSLGTAVNNEQFF. In DNA form, the CDR3 reads TGTGCCAGCAGCTTGGGGACAGCAGTTAACAATGAGCAGTTCTTC. The full variable domain, with the rest looked up from reference TRBV11-3 and TRBJ2-1, is EAGVVQSPRYKIIEKKQPVAFWCNPISGHNTLYWYLQNLGQGPELLIRYENEEAVDDSQLPKDRFSAERLKGVDSTLKIQPAELGDSAVYLCASSLGTAVNNEQFFGPGTRLTVL.

The chain joins TRBV3-1 (or the pseudogene TRBV3-2) to TRBJ1-1; 7 bases match TRBD1. With 4 bases clipped from V and 10 bases from J, the junction kept 9 bases outside the gene matches. This CDR3 is built from 13 residues. The germline CDR1 and CDR2 sequences are LGHDT and YNNKEL (reference sequence). In nucleotides, the CDR3 is TGTGCCAGCAGCCTGGGACAGCAATACGGAGCTTTCTTT. Its translation is CASSLGQQYGAFF.

V gene TRBV12-5 combines with J gene TRBJ2-5; 12 bases line up with TRBD2. Germline CDR1 reads LGHNT; CDR2 reads FRNRAP. V shed 3 bases and J 5 bases; nucleotides not matched to a gene: 16. This CDR3 contains 19 residues. The CDR3 spells CASGFPTSGGLTKRETQYF. The CDR3 DNA is TGTGCTAGTGGTTTCCCGACTAGCGGGGGCCTAACCAAGAGGGAGACCCAGTACTTC.

The chain has TRBV5-1 and TRBJ2-7; tentative D call: TRBD2 (6 bases). V lost 4 bases, J lost 0 bases, and 14 bases lay in between. The CDR3 length is 15 residues. Germline lookup yields CDR1 SGHRS and CDR2 YFSETQ. The CDR3 nucleotides are TGCGCCAGCAGCGTGACTAGTGGGATCTCCTACGAGCAGTACTTC. This gives the protein CASSVTSGISYEQYF.

This chain uses TRBV11-2 with TRBJ1-3; D perhaps matches TRBD1 (6 bases). Deletions cut 4 bases from V and 7 bases from J, with 17 bases between. This CDR3 has 15 amino acids. Germline V CDR1 and CDR2: SGHAT, FQNNGV. CDR3 nucleotide sequence: TGTGCCAGCAGCTACTCGCAAGGGGGGGGGAACACCATATATTTT. Translating it yields CASSYSQGGGNTIYF.

This rearrangement joins TRBV2 to TRBJ2-5, with 13 bases lining up with TRBD2. From germline, CDR1 is SNHLY and CDR2 FYNNEI. This CDR3 region has 15 residues. V lost 4 bases, J lost 2 bases, and 1 base stayed unmatched. The CDR3 DNA follows: TGTGCCAGCAGTGGGACTAGCGGGGGACAAGAGACCCAGTACTTC. Amino acids: CASSGTSGGQETQYF.

V usage is TRBV5-1 and J usage is TRBJ1-4, with 7 nucleotides matching TRBD1. From germline, CDR1 is SGHRS and CDR2 YFSETQ. This CDR3 spans 16 amino acids. V lost 4 bases, J lost 6 bases, and 12 bases stayed unmatched. The CDR3 loop is CASSEETGLWDEKLFF. CDR3 nucleotide sequence: TGCGCCAGCAGCGAGGAGACAGGGCTATGGGATGAAAAACTGTTTTTT.

J is TRBJ1-5 and V is TRBV3-1 (or the pseudogene TRBV3-2), with 7 bases matching TRBD1. The CDR3 loop spans 12 amino acids. Germline V gives CDR1 LGHDT, CDR2 YNNKEL (reference sequence). Trimming took 6 bases from V and 5 from J; bases not matched to a gene: 1. CDR3 DNA sequence: TGTGCCAGCAGAACAGGGGATCAGCCCCAGCATTTT. Translation gives CASRTGDQPQHF.

The chain is built from TRBV19 and TRBJ1-2, with D maybe TRBD1 (5 bases). The CDR3 has 14 residues. Germline lookup yields CDR1 LNHDA and CDR2 SQIVND (reference sequence). Trimming removed 0 bases at V and 6 bases at J, with 11 bases between. CDR3 coding DNA: TGTGCCAGTAGTATAGAGAGAAGGGGCGATGGCTACACCTTC. This sequence encodes CASSIERRGDGYTF.